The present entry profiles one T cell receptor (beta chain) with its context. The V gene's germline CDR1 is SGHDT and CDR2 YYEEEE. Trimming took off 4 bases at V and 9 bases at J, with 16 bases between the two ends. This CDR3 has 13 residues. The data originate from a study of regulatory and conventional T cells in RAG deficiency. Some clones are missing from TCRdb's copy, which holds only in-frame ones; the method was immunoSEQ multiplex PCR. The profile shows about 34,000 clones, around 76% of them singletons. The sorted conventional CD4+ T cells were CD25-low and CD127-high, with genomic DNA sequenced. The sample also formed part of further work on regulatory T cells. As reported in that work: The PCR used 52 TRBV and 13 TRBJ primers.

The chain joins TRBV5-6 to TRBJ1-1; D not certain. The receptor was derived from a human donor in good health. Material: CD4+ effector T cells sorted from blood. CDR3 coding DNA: TGTGCCAGCAGCGCCCATGTCGGGGAAAAAGCTTTCTTT. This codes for CASSAHVGEKAFF.